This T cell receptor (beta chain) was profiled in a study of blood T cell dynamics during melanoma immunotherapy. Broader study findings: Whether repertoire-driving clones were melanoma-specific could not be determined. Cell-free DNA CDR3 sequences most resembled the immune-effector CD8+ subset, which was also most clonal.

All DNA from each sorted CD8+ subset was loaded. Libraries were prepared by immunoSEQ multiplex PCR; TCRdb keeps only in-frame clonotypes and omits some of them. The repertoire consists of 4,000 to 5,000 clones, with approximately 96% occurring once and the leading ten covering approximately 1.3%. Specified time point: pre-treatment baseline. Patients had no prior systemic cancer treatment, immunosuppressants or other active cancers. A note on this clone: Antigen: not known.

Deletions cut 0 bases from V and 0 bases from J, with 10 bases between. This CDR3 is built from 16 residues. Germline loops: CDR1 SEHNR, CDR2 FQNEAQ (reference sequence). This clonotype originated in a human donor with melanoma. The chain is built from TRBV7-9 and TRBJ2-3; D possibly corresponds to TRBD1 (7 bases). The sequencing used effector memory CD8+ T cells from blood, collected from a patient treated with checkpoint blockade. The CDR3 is CASSLAPGGSTDTQYF. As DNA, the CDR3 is TGTGCCAGCAGCTTAGCTCCAGGGGGGAGCACAGATACGCAGTATTTT.